A single sample is the source of the 22 T cell receptor beta chains below, sequenced in a study of blood T cell repertoires in COVID-19. Sequenced by immunoSEQ multiplex PCR; TCRdb stores in-frame clones only, minus some. Of some 100,000 clones listed, roughly 80% are singletons. The source material was peripheral blood. Receptors originate from a man aged 45-60 years with acute or convalescent COVID-19.

The chain has TRBV5-1 and TRBJ2-1, with a possible D match to TRBD1 (6 bases). Germline CDR1 SGHRS, CDR2 YFSETQ. Trimming took off 1 base at V and 7 bases at J, with 12 bases between the two ends. The CDR3 runs 14 residues. The CDR3 sequence: CASSLRGSGNEQFF. CDR3 nucleotide sequence: TGCGCCAGCAGCTTGAGGGGGAGTGGTAATGAGCAGTTCTTC.

This chain uses TRBV19 with TRBJ2-7, with 10 positions matching TRBD2. V dropped 2 bases and J dropped 5; count of bases not matched to a gene: 6. The germline gives CDR1 LNHDA, CDR2 SQIVND (reference sequence). There are 15 residues in the CDR3. The CDR3 region has the DNA TGTGCCAGTAGTATACTGGGGACTAGCGCCGACGAGCAGTACTTC. It translates to CASSILGTSADEQYF.

The chain employs TRBV5-1 and TRBJ1-1; D is unresolved. The CDR3 runs 18 residues. V was cut by 0 bases and J by 6 bases, with 24 bases left in between. Looked up from germline, CDR1 is SGHRS and CDR2 is YFSETQ. In nucleotides, the CDR3 is TGCGCCAGCAGCTTGGCCAGGTCGATTAACGTGGAAAACGCTGAAGCTTTCTTT. This translates into CASSLARSINVENAEAFF.

The chain carries TRBV4-1 and TRBJ1-5, with no clear D. The germline V gene has CDR1 MGHRA and CDR2 YSYEKL. V lost 6 bases and J lost 0, with 12 bases in between. The CDR3 has 15 residues. Written as DNA, the CDR3 is TGCGCCAGCAGGCCGGGGTTGGGTAGCAATCAGCCCCAGCATTTT. Its protein product is CASRPGLGSNQPQHF.

This clone occurred once. The J gene is TRBJ1-4, the V gene TRBV30, with D tentatively TRBD1 (6 bases). V lost 2 bases to trimming and J lost 5 bases, with 15 bases between them. Germline V gene lookup returns CDR1 GTSNPN and CDR2 SVGIG (reference sequence). This CDR3 is built from 15 residues. CDR3 amino acids: CAWSPRWTVNEKLFF. The CDR3 nucleotides read TGTGCCTGGAGTCCCCGTTGGACAGTCAATGAAAAACTGTTTTTT. The full variable domain, in which reference TRBV30 and TRBJ1-4 provide the parts outside the CDR3, is SQTIHQWPATLVQPVGSPLSLECTVEGTSNPNLYWYRQAAGRGLQLLFYSVGIGQISSEVPQNLSASRPQDRQFILSSKKLLLSDSGFYLCAWSPRWTVNEKLFFGSGTQLSVL.

This chain joins TRBV4-1 and TRBJ2-7; 15 nucleotides align to TRBD2. Germline V gene sequence: CDR1 MGHRA, CDR2 YSYEKL. J gave up 1 base and V 1 base, and 5 bases lay outside the gene matches. The CDR3 is 18 amino acids. The CDR3 nucleotides are TGCGCCAGCAGCCAAGGGACTAGCGGGGGGGCCGGTTCCTACGAGCAGTACTTC. This translates into CASSQGTSGGAGSYEQYF.

The V and J genes are TRBV19 and TRBJ2-7, with 7 bases lining up with TRBD2. V shed 3 bases, J shed 2 bases, and the junction held 7 bases outside the gene matches. In germline, CDR1 is LNHDA, CDR2 SQIVND (reference sequence). The CDR3 is 15 amino acids. CDR3 loop: CASSIGRSGAYEQYF. The CDR3, as DNA: TGTGCCAGTAGTATCGGCCGGAGCGGGGCCTACGAGCAGTACTTC.

This clone was recorded many times. The same CDR3 also results from other DNA sequences found in this sample. This rearrangement joins TRBV5-1 to TRBJ1-2; TRBD1 agrees at 7 bases. This CDR3 is built from 14 residues. CDR1 is SGHRS, CDR2 YFSETQ, per germline. Trimming took 4 bases from V and 5 from J; bases not matched to a gene: 8. The CDR3: CASSPGQALYGYTF. The CDR3 DNA is TGCGCCAGCAGCCCAGGACAGGCATTATATGGCTACACCTTC.

About this clone itself: Other DNA sequences in this sample translate to the same CDR3. The rearrangement uses TRBV11-1 and TRBJ1-1; tentative D call: TRBD1 (6 bases). Germline lookup yields CDR1 SGHAT and CDR2 FQDESV (reference sequence). The length of the CDR3 is 14 residues. With 5 bases removed from V and 1 base from J, the gap between germline ends came to 11 bases. CDR3 sequence (DNA): TGTGCCAGCAGCCCGGACAGAGGGAACACTGAAGCTTTCTTT. This sequence encodes CASSPDRGNTEAFF.

CDR3 in DNA: TGTGCCAGCAGCTCCGGGACTAGCGGCGATACGCAGTATTTT. Protein product: CASSSGTSGDTQYF. The chain recombines TRBV7-9 with TRBJ2-3, with 11 bases identical to TRBD2. In germline, CDR1 is SEHNR, CDR2 FQNEAQ (reference sequence). J lost 6 bases, V lost 4 bases, and 3 bases had no gene match. This CDR3 spans 14 amino acids.

This chain uses TRBV28 with TRBJ1-1, with D perhaps matching TRBD1 (5 bases). This CDR3 has 16 residues. With 4 bases removed from V and 3 bases from J, the gap between germline ends came to 18 bases. CDR1 and CDR2 (germline): MDHEN, SYDVKM. This CDR3 reads CASSSISGEKDTEAFF. The CDR3 coding sequence is TGTGCCAGCAGTTCTATTTCGGGGGAAAAAGACACTGAAGCTTTCTTT.

V is TRBV7-9 and J is TRBJ1-6, with D possibly matching TRBD1 (6 bases). The CDR3 sequence is 17 residues long. The V end lost 5 bases, the J end lost 8 bases, and 22 bases lay between the germline ends. In germline, CDR1 is SEHNR, CDR2 FQNEAQ (reference sequence). CDR3 nucleotides: TGTGCCAGCAGCCCACGGCCGACCACAGGGTCCCATTCACCCCTCCACTTT. Amino acid sequence: CASSPRPTTGSHSPLHF.

This clone turned up a few times. This rearrangement joins TRBV4-2 to TRBJ2-7; 7 bases match TRBD2. Germline assignment: CDR1 LGHNA and CDR2 YNFKEQ. The CDR3 consists of 15 residues. Trimming removed 4 bases from V and 2 bases from J; junction bases left unmatched: 8. The CDR3 reads CASSPGERGTYEQYF. The DNA of the CDR3 is TGTGCCAGCAGCCCCGGTGAGCGGGGTACCTACGAGCAGTACTTC.

The chain couples TRBV24-1 to TRBJ1-2; weak D call: TRBD1 (6 bases). The CDR3 consists of 16 residues. V dropped 2 bases and J dropped 4 bases, with 16 bases sitting between them. Looked up from germline, CDR1 is KGHDR and CDR2 is SFDVKD. CDR3 region: CATSDSRTDDGYGYTF. CDR3 nucleotides: TGTGCCACCAGTGATTCCCGGACAGACGACGGCTATGGCTACACCTTC.

The chain has TRBV11-2 and TRBJ2-5, with 9 bases that match TRBD2. The germline V gene encodes CDR1 SGHAT and CDR2 FQNNGV. This CDR3 comprises 15 residues. Trimming at V came to 3 bases and at J to 2 bases, leaving 4 bases not matched to a gene. The CDR3 region has the DNA TGTGCCAGCAGCTTTAGCGGGAGTGAGCAAGAGACCCAGTACTTC. Residues: CASSFSGSEQETQYF.

The chain has TRBV29-1 and TRBJ2-3; 11 bases agree with TRBD2. V was pared by 6 bases and J by 2 bases, with 7 bases of the junction left unmatched. The CDR3 runs 15 residues. Germline V CDR1 and CDR2: SQVTM, ANQGSEA. CDR3: CSVELAGGYTDTQYF. In DNA form, the CDR3 reads TGCAGCGTCGAGCTAGCGGGAGGATACACAGATACGCAGTATTTT.

With respect to this clone: This CDR3 is also generated by other DNA sequences in the sample. The CDR3 reads CASSPRAGRTGELFF. The CDR3 DNA sequence: TGTGCCAGCAGCCCCCGGGCAGGGAGGACCGGGGAGCTGTTTTTT. The chain is built from TRBV9 and TRBJ2-2, with D possibly being TRBD2 (6 bases). CDR3 length: 15 amino acids. V was shortened by 4 bases and J by 5 bases, with 15 bases between the two germline ends. Germline CDR1 SGDLS, CDR2 YYNGEE.

The chain carries TRBV28 and TRBJ1-2, with 7 nucleotides matching TRBD1. CDR3 length: 14 amino acids. V lost 5 bases to trimming and J lost 3 bases; unmatched junction nucleotides: 6. The germline V gene has CDR1 MDHEN and CDR2 SYDVKM. CDR3 coding DNA: TGTGCCAGCAGTCCCGGGACAGACTACTATGGCTACACCTTC. It is translated as CASSPGTDYYGYTF.

This sequence joins TRBV5-6 and TRBJ2-5; TRBD1 aligns across 7 bases. CDR3 size: 16 residues. Per germline, CDR1 SGHDT and CDR2 YYEEEE. Losses at the gene ends were 2 bases for V and 4 bases for J; bases not matched to a gene: 11. The CDR3 DNA sequence: TGTGCCAGCAGCTTCCCCCCGGGACAGAGGGGAGAGACCCAGTACTTC. This sequence encodes CASSFPPGQRGETQYF.

V usage is TRBV7-8 and J usage is TRBJ2-3; no definite D call. The CDR3 has 11 residues. The germline V gene has CDR1 SGHVS and CDR2 FQNEAQ. V lost 5 bases to trimming and J lost 5 bases, with 5 bases between them. The CDR3 is CASSVQDTQYF. For the CDR3, the DNA is TGTGCCAGCAGCGTTCAAGATACGCAGTATTTT.

The V and J genes are TRBV10-3 and TRBJ1-1, with D possibly matching TRBD1 (5 bases). The CDR3 has 13 amino acids. V was trimmed by 10 bases and J by 3 bases, leaving 15 bases between them. Germline V gene data show CDR1 as ENHRY and CDR2 as SYGVKD. The CDR3, as DNA: TGTGCCACTCGGGGCGGGGGGTACACTGAAGCTTTCTTT. Translating it yields CATRGGGYTEAFF.

This sequence joins TRBV4-1 and TRBJ1-4; D is unclear. V shed 1 base and J shed 5 bases, with 11 bases lying between them. This CDR3 has 15 amino acids. CDR1 and CDR2 from the germline V gene are MGHRA and YSYEKL. The chain's CDR3 is CASSQGHGENEKLFF. The CDR3 coding sequence is TGCGCCAGCAGCCAAGGTCACGGAGAGAATGAAAAACTGTTTTTT.